Sequencing of this T cell receptor beta chain was carried out in a study of OX40 agonist ivuxolimab in advanced cancers. Overall study context: Intravenous ivuxolimab at 0.01 to 10 mg/kg was given to patients every 2 weeks.

Sampling of blood occurred at baseline, cycle 4 day 1, and cycle 7 day 1. Only in-frame clones appear in the TCRdb table, and some are missing; sequencing was by immunoSEQ multiplex PCR. The table shows over 65,000 clones, with 92% occurring only once. The CDR3 runs 15 residues. V lost 5 bases and J lost 0, with 12 bases in between. Germline V lookup: CDR1 SGHTA, CDR2 FQGNSA. Study outcomes and limitations: More expanded clones were seen, on average, in CD8+ T cells than in CD4+. The authors also found low normalized T-cell clonal expansion in some nonresponders.

Notes on this clone: Its specificity is not known.

The chain uses TRBV7-2 and TRBJ2-3; D is perhaps TRBD1 or TRBD2 (6 bases each). The TCR was taken from an adult with an advanced solid tumor such as melanoma, head and neck, liver or kidney cancer. The source material was CD4+ or CD8+ T cells sorted from blood, sampled in a trial of the OX40 agonist ivuxolimab. CDR3 protein: CASSPGGRSTDTQYF. CDR3 coding DNA: TGTGCCAGCAGCCCCGGGGGCCGGAGCACAGATACGCAGTATTTT.